This passage covers 9 T cell receptor beta chains from one sample sequenced in a study of PD-L1 blockade in urothelial cancer. The time point denotes: peripheral blood 6 weeks after treatment start. Some clones are missing from TCRdb's copy, which holds only in-frame ones; the method was immunoSEQ multiplex PCR. In the table there are around 40,000 clones, roughly 84% of which are singletons. The specimen was PBMCs, collected around atezolizumab (anti-PD-L1) treatment. These TCRs come from a man in his 70s with urothelial cancer.

The rearrangement links TRBV7-2 to TRBJ1-2; tentatively, D is TRBD1 (6 bases). The CDR3 is 14 amino acids. Trimming shortened V by 7 bases and J by 8 bases, and 20 bases separated the two germline ends. CDR1 is SGHTA, CDR2 FQGNSA, per germline. CDR3 coding DNA: TGTGCCAGCACTATAGGGCACAGGGTGGAAGGCTACACCTTC. Its translation: CASTIGHRVEGYTF.

The rearrangement links TRBV21-1 to TRBJ2-3; TRBD2, as called in the table, went unchecked against the DNA. TRBV21-1 has pseudogene status. The CDR3 is 16 amino acids. The CDR3 loop is CASSTGTSGTWDTQYF. The CDR3 bases are TGTGCCAGCAGCACCGGGACTAGCGGGACTTGGGATACGCAGTATTTT.

This clone has only a few counts. V and J are TRBV29-1 and TRBJ2-1; D may be TRBD2 (6 bases). Trimming stripped 7 bases from V and 10 bases from J, with 26 bases between. The germline V gene encodes CDR1 SQVTM and CDR2 ANQGSEA. The CDR3 has 15 amino acids. DNA for the CDR3: TGCAGCGGGTCCTCTCCGGGACTCCCGGTGCAGGAGCAGTTCTTC. Its protein product is CSGSSPGLPVQEQFF.

The chain links TRBV19 to TRBJ2-1, with 11 bases aligning to TRBD2. With 2 bases clipped from V and 5 bases from J, the junction kept 8 bases outside the gene matches. The CDR3 covers 17 residues. The V gene's germline CDR1 is LNHDA and CDR2 SQIVND (reference sequence). CDR3 in DNA: TGTGCCAGTAGTATACGAGCGACTAGCGGGATTAACAATGAGCAGTTCTTC. Encoded protein: CASSIRATSGINNEQFF.

V and J are TRBV14 and TRBJ1-3, with D maybe TRBD1 (5 bases). Germline V gene sequence: CDR1 SGHDN, CDR2 FVKESK. The V end lost 8 bases, the J end lost 4 bases, and 15 bases lay between the germline ends. The CDR3 is 14 residues long. CDR3 residues: CASGGAVRGNTIYF. CDR3 nucleotide sequence: TGTGCCAGCGGCGGGGCGGTGAGAGGAAACACCATATATTTT.

V usage is TRBV12-5 and J usage is TRBJ2-5; 9 bases map to TRBD1. V shed 4 bases, J shed 2 bases, and the junction held 2 bases outside the gene matches. Germline CDR1 and CDR2: LGHNT and FRNRAP. This CDR3 has 14 residues. Here the CDR3 reads CASGSGQGQETQYF. The CDR3 DNA follows: TGTGCTAGTGGTTCCGGACAGGGGCAAGAGACCCAGTACTTC. Full variable domain (remainder filled in from reference TRBV12-5 and TRBJ2-5): DARVTQTPRHKVTEMGQEVTMRCQPILGHNTVFWYRQTMMQGLELLAYFRNRAPLDDSGMPKDRFSAEMPDATLATLKIQPSEPRDSAVYFCASGSGQGQETQYFGPGTRLLVL.

In this sample, this clone turned up a few times. V gene TRBV7-9 combines with J gene TRBJ1-2; possibly TRBD1 for D (5 bases). CDR3 length: 17 amino acids. Trimming left V 1 base short and J 6 bases short, with 21 bases between. Germline V CDR1 and CDR2: SEHNR, FQNEAQ (reference sequence). This chain's CDR3 is CASSLGDRSGRRDGYTF. CDR3 sequence (DNA): TGTGCCAGCAGCTTAGGAGACAGATCCGGAAGAAGGGATGGCTACACCTTC.

The chain employs TRBV30 and TRBJ1-2; D not certain. The CDR3 runs to 15 residues. The V gene's germline CDR1 is GTSNPN and CDR2 SVGIG (reference sequence). The ends were cut back, 0 bases at V and 6 bases at J, with 17 bases in the middle. CDR3 sequence reads: CAWSVRSADSDGYTF. The CDR3 nucleotides are TGTGCCTGGAGTGTACGGTCAGCCGACTCGGATGGCTACACCTTC.

This chain connects TRBV10-3 to TRBJ2-2; TRBD1 agrees at 7 bases. The J segment lost 2 bases and the V segment lost 10 bases, leaving 7 bases of the junction unmatched. The CDR3 loop spans 14 amino acids. Germline V gene data show CDR1 as ENHRY and CDR2 as SYGVKD. CDR3 residues: CATSRTGNTGELFF. The CDR3 DNA is TGTGCCACTTCCAGGACAGGAAACACCGGGGAGCTGTTTTTT.